This T cell receptor beta chain stems from a study of blood T cell repertoires in COVID-19. Study context: Samples of COVID-19 (acute and convalescent) were obtained from the United States, Italy and Spain.

Authors' processing steps: Reference gene primer amplification gave estimated nucleated cell counts. Profiling relied on immunoSEQ multiplex PCR, and the TCRdb table lists in-frame clones only, not all of them. V, J and clone size were drawn from that table, and D and trimming were deduced from the DNA. The data hold some 130,000 clones, with about 77% observed a single time. The V segment lost 4 bases and the J segment 5 bases; nucleotides outside the gene matches: 6. This CDR3 region has 14 residues. Germline V gives CDR1 SGHNT, CDR2 YYREEE (reference sequence). The J gene is TRBJ2-1, the V gene TRBV5-4; 7 bases align to TRBD1. The sample consisted of peripheral blood. The receptor was isolated from a man older than 75 with acute or convalescent COVID-19. CDR3: CASSGRDRDNEQFF. The CDR3 nucleotides are TGTGCCAGCAGCGGCCGGGACAGAGACAATGAGCAGTTCTTC.